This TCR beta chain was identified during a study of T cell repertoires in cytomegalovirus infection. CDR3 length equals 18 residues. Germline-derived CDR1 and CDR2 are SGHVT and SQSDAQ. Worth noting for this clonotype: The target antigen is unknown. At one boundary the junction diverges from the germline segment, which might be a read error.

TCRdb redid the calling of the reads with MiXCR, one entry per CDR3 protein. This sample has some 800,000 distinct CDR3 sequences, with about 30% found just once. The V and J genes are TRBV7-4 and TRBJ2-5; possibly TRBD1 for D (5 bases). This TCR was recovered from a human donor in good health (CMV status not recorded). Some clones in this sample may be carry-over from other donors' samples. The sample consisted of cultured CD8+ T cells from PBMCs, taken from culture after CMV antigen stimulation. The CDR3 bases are TGTGTCAGCAGCTTAGGGGCTGCGGTGATTCAATTCCAAGAGACCCAGTACTTC. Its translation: CVSSLGAAVIQFQETQYF. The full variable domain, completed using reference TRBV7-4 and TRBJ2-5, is GAGVSQSPRYKVAKRGRDVALRCDSISGHVTLYWYRQTLGQGSEVLTYSQSDAQRDKSGRPSGRFSAERPERSVSTLKIQRTEQGDSAVYLCVSSLGAAVIQFQETQYFGPGTRLLVL.